These 10 T cell receptor delta chains originate from one sample sequenced in a study of gamma-delta chains in newborns, infants, children. TCRdb re-called clones from the reads using CATT. The profile shows 10,000 to 13,000 delta-chain clones, more than 7.5% of them singletons. The source material was blood. These receptor sequences come from a child who was a newborn, infant or young child, either healthy, febrile or measles-vaccinated (not recorded which).

This clone occurred a few times. This likely traces to a read error, being one base from a far larger clone. The rearrangement uses TRDV2 and TRDJ3, with a possible D match to TRDD3 (6 bases). The V gene's germline CDR1 is GEAIGNYY and CDR2 EKD. The CDR3 covers 16 residues. V was cut by 3 bases and J by 0 bases, with 8 bases left in between. Written as DNA, the CDR3 is TGTGCCTGTGACCGGGGGAGCTCCTGGGACACCCGACAGATGTTTTTC. Its translation is CACDRGSSWDTRQMFF.

The chain carries TRDV2 and TRDJ3, with 7 bases aligning to TRDD3. The germline CDR1 and CDR2 sequences are GEAIGNYY and EKD. The length of the CDR3 is 18 residues. After removal of 3 bases from V and 0 bases from J, the junction contained 7 bases not matched to a gene. The CDR3 spells CACDWGTLASWDTRQMFF. The DNA of the CDR3 is TGTGCCTGTGACTGGGGGACCCTCGCCTCCTGGGACACCCGACAGATGTTTTTC.

This clone turned up a few times. A single base separates this from a much larger clone, so it may be a read error. At the DNA level, this CDR3 is encoded by other sequences in the same sample as well. V is TRDV2 and J is TRDJ3; the match to TRDD3 covers 13 bases. CDR1 is GEAIGNYY, CDR2 EKD, per germline. The CDR3 contains 18 residues. Trimming took 5 bases from V and 1 from J; bases not matched to a gene: 4. The CDR3 nucleotides are TGTGCCTGTGGCACTGGGGGATACGCGTCCTGGGACACCCGACAGATGTTTTTC. Amino acids: CACGTGGYASWDTRQMFF.

Comment on this clone: TCRdb attributes to this sequence the protein of a much larger clone, which differs from the DNA translation at residue 6; a read error is likely, and the protein displayed is translated from the DNA. The gene calls are TRDV2 and TRDJ1; TRDD3 is a possible D gene (5 bases). The CDR3 length is 15 residues. Deletions cut 0 bases from V and 0 bases from J, with 10 bases between. The V gene's germline CDR1 is GEAIGNYY and CDR2 EKD. CDR3 in amino acids: CACDTMGSHTDKLIF. The CDR3 DNA follows: TGTGCCTGTGACACCATGGGATCACACACCGATAAACTCATCTTT.

The chain employs TRDV2 and TRDJ3; 12 bases agree with TRDD3. From germline, CDR1 is GEAIGNYY and CDR2 EKD. The CDR3 is 21 residues long. J lost 0 bases, V lost 2 bases, and 10 bases had no gene match. The CDR3 region has the DNA TGTGCCTGTGACAAAGTACTGGGGGATACTATCAACTCCTGGGACACCCGACAGATGTTTTTC. Its translation is CACDKVLGDTINSWDTRQMFF.

In this sample, this clone turned up a few times. The rearrangement links TRDV2 to TRDJ1; 13 bases align to TRDD3. Germline values: CDR1 GEAIGNYY, CDR2 EKD. There are 19 residues in the CDR3. The junction had 11 bases not matched to a gene; V was cut back by 0 bases and J by 2 bases. CDR3 nucleotides: TGTGCCTGTGACACCGGACTGGGGGATACGTTTTCGTGGACCGATAAACTCATCTTT. This gives the protein CACDTGLGDTFSWTDKLIF.

Concerning this clone itself: This may be a read error, as it is one base from a much larger clone. This chain connects TRDV2 to TRDJ1; no clear D. Germline loops: CDR1 GEAIGNYY, CDR2 EKD. V gave up 0 bases and J gave up 0 bases, with 10 bases separating them. The CDR3 covers 15 residues. CDR3: CACDTVGAHTDKLIF. The CDR3 nucleotides read TGTGCCTGTGACACCGTGGGTGCGCACACCGATAAACTCATCTTT.

In its sample, this clone ranks as large. The sample carries other DNA sequences with the same CDR3. The chain combines TRDV2 with TRDJ2; 9 positions agree with TRDD3. The germline V gene has CDR1 GEAIGNYY and CDR2 EKD. The CDR3 runs to 15 residues. The trim removed 2 bases at V and 1 base at J, leaving 1 base unmatched. For the CDR3, the DNA is TGTGCCTGTGACATACTGGGGGATTTGACAGCACAACTCTTCTTT. Encoded protein: CACDILGDLTAQLFF.

The gene calls are TRDV2 and TRDJ3; 9 bases match TRDD3. The CDR3 length is 20 residues. V lost 3 bases to trimming and J lost 0 bases; unmatched junction nucleotides: 11. The germline V gene encodes CDR1 GEAIGNYY and CDR2 EKD. CDR3 nucleotide sequence: TGTGCCTGTGACTCAGTACTGGGGGACGCAAGCTCCTGGGACACCCGACAGATGTTTTTC. Its translation is CACDSVLGDASSWDTRQMFF.

The chain employs TRDV2 and TRDJ1; 8 bases are a match to TRDD3. This CDR3 spans 17 amino acids. CDR1 and CDR2 (germline): GEAIGNYY, EKD. V shed 1 base, J shed 1 base, and the junction held 10 bases outside the gene matches. The CDR3 spells CACDTVGGIRSTDKLIF. The DNA of the CDR3 is TGTGCCTGTGACACGGTGGGAGGGATACGCTCCACCGATAAACTCATCTTT.